A single sample gave rise to the 3 T cell receptor beta chains below, sequenced in a study of identical twins. TCRdb reanalysed the 5' RACE reads using MiXCR and keeps one entry per CDR3 protein. Here the sample spans 220,000 or so distinct CDR3 sequences, roughly 7% being singletons. The same specimen was also included in a second study, on yellow fever vaccine responses in identical twins.

The sequenced sample consisted of memory (CD45RO+) T cells sorted from blood. Receptors were obtained from a woman aged 18-29 years in good health.

This clonotype appeared many times. This chain joins TRBV2 and TRBJ2-1; D unresolved. The ends were cut back, 9 bases at V and 1 base at J, with 16 bases in the middle. The CDR3 extends over 15 amino acids. Germline V lookup: CDR1 SNHLY, CDR2 FYNNEI. The CDR3 loop reads CASYRAEASYNEQFF. DNA for the CDR3: TGTGCCAGTTACCGGGCGGAAGCTTCCTACAATGAGCAGTTCTTC. Filled out from reference TRBV2 and TRBJ2-1, the complete variable domain reads EPEVTQTPSHQVTQMGQEVILRCVPISNHLYFYWYRQILGQKVEFLVSFYNNEISEKSEIFDDQFSVERPDGSNFTLKIRSTKLEDSAMYFCASYRAEASYNEQFFGPGTRLTVL.

This clonotype came up a few times. The chain has TRBV6-1 and TRBJ1-2, with a weak D call TRBD1 (5 bases). CDR1 MNHNS and CDR2 SASEGT come from the germline V gene. With 4 bases removed from V and 8 bases from J, the gap between germline ends came to 20 bases. This CDR3 is built from 15 residues. The CDR3 region has the DNA TGTGCCAGCAGTGCGGACAAGCTCTCCCTAGGAGGCTACACCTTC. Amino acids: CASSADKLSLGGYTF.

This clonotype occurred many times. The chain joins TRBV5-6 to TRBJ2-3; TRBD1 matches 8 bases. The J segment lost 7 bases and the V segment lost 4 bases, leaving 8 bases of the junction unmatched. Germline CDR1 SGHDT, CDR2 YYEEEE. This CDR3 region has 14 residues. Here the CDR3 DNA reads TGTGCCAGCAGCCCTGGGACAGGCGGTTATACGCAGTATTTT. Its protein is CASSPGTGGYTQYF.